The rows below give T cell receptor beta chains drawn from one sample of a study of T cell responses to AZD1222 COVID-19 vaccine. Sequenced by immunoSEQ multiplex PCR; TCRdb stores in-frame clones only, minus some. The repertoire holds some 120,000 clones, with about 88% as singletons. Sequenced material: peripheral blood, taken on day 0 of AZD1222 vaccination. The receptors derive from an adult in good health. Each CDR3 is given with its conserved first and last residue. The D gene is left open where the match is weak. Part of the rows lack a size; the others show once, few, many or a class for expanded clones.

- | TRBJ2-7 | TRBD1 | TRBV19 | TGTGCCAGTAGTCCTGGGACAGGGATATCATACGAGCAGTACTTC | CASSPGTGISYEQYF
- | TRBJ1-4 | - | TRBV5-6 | TGTGCCAGCAGCAAGGACACGGGAAGTGAAAAACTGTTTTTT | CASSKDTGSEKLFF
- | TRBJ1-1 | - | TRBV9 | TGTGCCAGCAGCGTAGGATCGGGGAATATGAACACTGAAGCTTTCTTT | CASSVGSGNMNTEAFF
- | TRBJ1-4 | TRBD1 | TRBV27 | TGTGCCAGCAGTGGGACAGGGACTAATGAAAAACTGTTTTTT | CASSGTGTNEKLFF
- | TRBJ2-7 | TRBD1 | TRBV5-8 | TGTGCCAGCAGCTTGATTTGGGGACAGGGTGCCTACGAGCAGTACTTC | CASSLIWGQGAYEQYF
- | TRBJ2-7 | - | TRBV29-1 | TGCAGCTTTGCGTCTAGACCTGGCTACGAGCAGTACTTC | CSFASRPGYEQYF
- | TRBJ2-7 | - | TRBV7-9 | TGTGCCAGCAGAGTAGGTGGAGTGGCATACGAGCAGTACTTC | CASRVGGVAYEQYF
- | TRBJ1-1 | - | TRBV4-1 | TGCGCCAGCAGCCAAGATGGGCAGGGGCGGACTGAAGCTTTCTTT | CASSQDGQGRTEAFF
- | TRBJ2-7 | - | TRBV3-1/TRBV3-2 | TGTGCCAGCAGCCAAGATGAGAGCTCCTACGAGCAGTACTTC | CASSQDESSYEQYF
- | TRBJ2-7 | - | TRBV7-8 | TGTGCCAGCAGCTTAGCGCAAGGGAGCCTTAATTACGAGCAGTACTTC | CASSLAQGSLNYEQYF
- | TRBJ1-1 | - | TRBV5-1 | TGCGCCAGCAGCTTGCCCCCTCTCCCGGCAGCTTTCTTT | CASSLPPLPAAFF
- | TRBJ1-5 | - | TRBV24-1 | TGTGCCACCAGTGATCCCGGGACACCAAATCAGCCCCAGCATTTT | CATSDPGTPNQPQHF
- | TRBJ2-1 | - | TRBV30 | TGTGCCTGGAGTAGGTCCAACAATGAGCAGTTCTTC | CAWSRSNNEQFF
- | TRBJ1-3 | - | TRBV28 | TGTGCCAGCAGTTCTGGGGCTTATGGAAACACCATATATTTT | CASSSGAYGNTIYF
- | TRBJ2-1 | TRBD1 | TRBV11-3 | TGTGCCAGCAGCTTAGGACGTCCGGGACAGGGGCCATGGGATGAGCAGTTCTTC | CASSLGRPGQGPWDEQFF
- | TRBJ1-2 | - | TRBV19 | TGTGCCACCTCCGGGGCCGTTCTATTGGGCTACACCTTC | CATSGAVLLGYTF
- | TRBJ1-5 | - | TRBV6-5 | TGTGCCAGCAGTCCGACAGTTTATAGCAATCAGCCCCAGCATTTT | CASSPTVYSNQPQHF
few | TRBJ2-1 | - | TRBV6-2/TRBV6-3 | TGTGCCAGCAGTTATGAGGTAGGGTCCTACAATGAGCAGTTCTTC | CASSYEVGSYNEQFF
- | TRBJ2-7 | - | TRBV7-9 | TGTGCCAGCAGCTTAGTGGGGGCTACCGGGTCCCTCACTCGCGAGCAGTACTTC | CASSLVGATGSLTREQYF
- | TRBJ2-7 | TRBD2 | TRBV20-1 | TGCAGTGCTAGTGGGCTAGCGGGAGGCGAGCAGTACTTC | CSASGLAGGEQYF
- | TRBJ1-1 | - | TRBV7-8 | TGTGCCAGCAGCCGAGGTCGTATAACTGAAGCTTTCTTT | CASSRGRITEAFF
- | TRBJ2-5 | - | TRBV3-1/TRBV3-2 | TGTGCCAGCAGCCAATACCTAGGGGGGGTCCAAGAGACCCAGTACTTC | CASSQYLGGVQETQYF
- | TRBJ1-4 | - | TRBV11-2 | TGTGCCAGCAGCTTATGGAGGAATGAAAAACTGTTTTTT | CASSLWRNEKLFF
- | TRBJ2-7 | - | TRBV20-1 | TGCAGTGCCCCTGACAGTTACGAGCAGTACTTC | CSAPDSYEQYF